This is a list of T cell receptor beta chains from one sample in a study of T cell repertoires in aging, cancer and after chemotherapy. Each CDR3 protein gets one entry after TCRdb re-called the multiplex PCR reads with MiXCR. The repertoire has thousands of distinct CDR3 sequences, 30% of them found once; the top ten carry 6.6%. The sequenced sample was blood. Receptors were obtained from a human donor in good health. Each CDR3 is given with its conserved first and last residue. A D gene is named only where the DNA matches it firmly. Rows may omit the clone size; those that give it use once, few, many or a size class.

CDR3nt: TGTGCCAGCAGTGAAGGGTATAATTCACCCCTCCACTTT
CDR3aa: CASSEGYNSPLHF
d_gene: NA
j_gene: TRBJ1-6
abundance: medium-sized
v_gene: TRBV6-1

CDR3nt: TGTGCCAGTAGTCCCGTCGGGGCGGGCTACACCTTC
CDR3aa: CASSPVGAGYTF
d_gene: NA
j_gene: TRBJ1-2
abundance: medium-sized
v_gene: TRBV19

CDR3nt: TGTGCCAGTAGTGTAATGGAGACCCAGTACTTC
CDR3aa: CASSVMETQYF
d_gene: NA
j_gene: TRBJ2-5
abundance: few
v_gene: TRBV19

CDR3nt: TGTGCCAGTAGTATTTTTCGGGGGGGGGATACGCAGTATTTT
CDR3aa: CASSIFRGGDTQYF
d_gene: TRBD2
j_gene: TRBJ2-3
abundance: medium-sized
v_gene: TRBV19

CDR3nt: TGTGCCAGCAGCTTAGGACAGGGGGGCCGGTATGGCTACACCTTC
CDR3aa: CASSLGQGGRYGYTF
d_gene: TRBD1
j_gene: TRBJ1-2
abundance: NA
v_gene: TRBV7-9

CDR3nt: TGCGCCAGCAGCTTGGACGGTAGCAATCAGCCCCAGCATTTT
CDR3aa: CASSLDGSNQPQHF
d_gene: NA
j_gene: TRBJ1-5
abundance: NA
v_gene: TRBV5-6

CDR3nt: TGTGCCAGCAGTTCCGGGACTAGTCGGTACGAGCAGTACTTC
CDR3aa: CASSSGTSRYEQYF
d_gene: TRBD2
j_gene: TRBJ2-7
abundance: NA
v_gene: TRBV6-2/TRBV6-3

CDR3nt: TGCAGCGTTATCAAGGACGGCGAAGCTTTCTTT
CDR3aa: CSVIKDGEAFF
d_gene: NA
j_gene: TRBJ1-1
abundance: NA
v_gene: TRBV29-1

CDR3nt: TGTGCCAGCAGTTATGGTTTGACAGAGCCCGGGGAGCTGTTTTTT
CDR3aa: CASSYGLTEPGELFF
d_gene: NA
j_gene: TRBJ2-2
abundance: NA
v_gene: TRBV6-2/TRBV6-3

CDR3nt: TGTGCCAGCAGCTCCAGGGACTACAATGAGCAGTTCTTC
CDR3aa: CASSSRDYNEQFF
d_gene: NA
j_gene: TRBJ2-1
abundance: medium-sized
v_gene: TRBV11-3

CDR3nt: TGTGCCAGCAGTTACCCCGCGGACAGGGCCTTTCTTAATCAGCCCCAGCATTTT
CDR3aa: CASSYPADRAFLNQPQHF
d_gene: TRBD1
j_gene: TRBJ1-5
abundance: NA
v_gene: TRBV6-2/TRBV6-3

CDR3nt: TGTGCCAGCAGTTTCACTAGCGGGAAAGAGACCCAGTACTTC
CDR3aa: CASSFTSGKETQYF
d_gene: TRBD2
j_gene: TRBJ2-5
abundance: NA
v_gene: TRBV12-3/TRBV12-4

CDR3nt: TGTGCCATCAGTGCCGACAGGAGCTATGGCTACACCTTC
CDR3aa: CAISADRSYGYTF
d_gene: NA
j_gene: TRBJ1-2
abundance: few
v_gene: TRBV10-3

CDR3nt: TGTGCTAGCAGCGCGGAGGTAAACAATGAGCAGTTCTTC
CDR3aa: CASSAEVNNEQFF
d_gene: NA
j_gene: TRBJ2-1
abundance: NA
v_gene: TRBV7-7

CDR3nt: TGTGCCAGCAGTTTCGGGGCGGGTGGGGCCAACGTCCTGACTTTC
CDR3aa: CASSFGAGGANVLTF
d_gene: NA
j_gene: TRBJ2-6
abundance: NA
v_gene: TRBV12-3/TRBV12-4

CDR3nt: TGTGCCAGCTCCCCGGGACAGGGGGACTACACCTTC
CDR3aa: CASSPGQGDYTF
d_gene: TRBD1
j_gene: TRBJ1-2
abundance: NA
v_gene: TRBV18

CDR3nt: TGTGCCAGCAGTTTTGACGCCCGCAATCAGCCCCAGCATTTT
CDR3aa: CASSFDARNQPQHF
d_gene: NA
j_gene: TRBJ1-5
abundance: few
v_gene: TRBV28

CDR3nt: TGTGCCAGTAGTATAGGTGCGCTAGCGGGGGACACAGATACGCAGTATTTT
CDR3aa: CASSIGALAGDTDTQYF
d_gene: TRBD2
j_gene: TRBJ2-3
abundance: NA
v_gene: TRBV19

CDR3nt: TGTGCCAGCAGACCTGGGACTAGCAGCTACAATGAGCAGTTCTTC
CDR3aa: CASRPGTSSYNEQFF
d_gene: TRBD2
j_gene: TRBJ2-1
abundance: NA
v_gene: TRBV7-2

CDR3nt: TGTGCCACCAGCAGAGTAATCGGCAATGAGCAGTTCTTC
CDR3aa: CATSRVIGNEQFF
d_gene: NA
j_gene: TRBJ2-1
abundance: few
v_gene: TRBV15

CDR3nt: TGTGCCAGCAAATCAAGGGGCTACGACAATGAGCAGTTCTTC
CDR3aa: CASKSRGYDNEQFF
d_gene: NA
j_gene: TRBJ2-1
abundance: few
v_gene: TRBV6-5

CDR3nt: TGTGCCAGCAGTTTCGTGGGACCGCTAGCCAAAAACATTCAGTACTTC
CDR3aa: CASSFVGPLAKNIQYF
d_gene: NA
j_gene: TRBJ2-4
abundance: NA
v_gene: TRBV28

CDR3nt: TGTGCCAGCAGTTTGGACGAGACCCAGTACTTC
CDR3aa: CASSLDETQYF
d_gene: NA
j_gene: TRBJ2-5
abundance: NA
v_gene: TRBV28

CDR3nt: TGCGCCAGCAGCGGAGCGGGGAGATACACCGGGGAGCTGTTTTTT
CDR3aa: CASSGAGRYTGELFF
d_gene: TRBD2
j_gene: TRBJ2-2
abundance: few
v_gene: TRBV5-1

CDR3nt: TGTGCCTGGAGTACAACGACAGGGAAGTATGGCTACACCTTC
CDR3aa: CAWSTTTGKYGYTF
d_gene: TRBD1
j_gene: TRBJ1-2
abundance: NA
v_gene: TRBV30

CDR3nt: TGTGCCAGCAGTCCCCTGCTAGCGGGTAGCTCCTACGAGCAGTTCTTC
CDR3aa: CASSPLLAGSSYEQFF
d_gene: TRBD2
j_gene: TRBJ2-1
abundance: NA
v_gene: TRBV6-2/TRBV6-3

CDR3nt: TGTGCCAGCAGCTTTCAGTGGACAGATACGCAGTATTTT
CDR3aa: CASSFQWTDTQYF
d_gene: NA
j_gene: TRBJ2-3
abundance: NA
v_gene: TRBV7-9

CDR3nt: TGCAGTGCCTGGGACATGCTTGGCAATCAGCCCCAGCATTTT
CDR3aa: CSAWDMLGNQPQHF
d_gene: NA
j_gene: TRBJ1-5
abundance: few
v_gene: TRBV20-1

CDR3nt: TGTGCCAGCTCACCAAGCCAGGGAGATACGCAGTATTTT
CDR3aa: CASSPSQGDTQYF
d_gene: NA
j_gene: TRBJ2-3
abundance: NA
v_gene: TRBV18

CDR3nt: TGCGCCAGCAGCCGGAATATGTGGGACACCTACGAGCAGTACTTC
CDR3aa: CASSRNMWDTYEQYF
d_gene: NA
j_gene: TRBJ2-7
abundance: few
v_gene: TRBV5-1

CDR3nt: TGTGCCAGCAGCTTAGGGACTAGCGGGGTAACAGATACGCAGTATTTT
CDR3aa: CASSLGTSGVTDTQYF
d_gene: TRBD2
j_gene: TRBJ2-3
abundance: NA
v_gene: TRBV7-2

CDR3nt: TGCGCCAGCAGCCAAGTGGGCCTAGCGGGTTTCAATGAGCAGTTCTTC
CDR3aa: CASSQVGLAGFNEQFF
d_gene: TRBD2
j_gene: TRBJ2-1
abundance: NA
v_gene: TRBV4-3

CDR3nt: TGTGCCAGCAGTTCCCCAGGACTAGCGGGGACAGATACGCAGTATTTT
CDR3aa: CASSSPGLAGTDTQYF
d_gene: TRBD2
j_gene: TRBJ2-3
abundance: medium-sized
v_gene: TRBV12-3/TRBV12-4

CDR3nt: TGTGCCAGTAGTTCGACCGGGGGGAAGTCACCCCTCCACTTT
CDR3aa: CASSSTGGKSPLHF
d_gene: NA
j_gene: TRBJ1-6
abundance: medium-sized
v_gene: TRBV19

CDR3nt: TGTGCCAGCAGTCGACTAGCGGGACAGCCAGATACGCAGTATTTT
CDR3aa: CASSRLAGQPDTQYF
d_gene: TRBD2
j_gene: TRBJ2-3
abundance: few
v_gene: TRBV27

CDR3nt: TGCGCCAGCAGCCTCGGGACCCCAGATACGCAGTATTTT
CDR3aa: CASSLGTPDTQYF
d_gene: NA
j_gene: TRBJ2-3
abundance: few
v_gene: TRBV5-1

CDR3nt: TGTGCCAGCACAAAAGAGCGGGGGACTAATGAAAAACTGTTTTTT
CDR3aa: CASTKERGTNEKLFF
d_gene: NA
j_gene: TRBJ1-4
abundance: medium-sized
v_gene: TRBV6-5

CDR3nt: TGTGCCAGTAGTACGAGGCTAGCGAATGAGCAGTTCTTC
CDR3aa: CASSTRLANEQFF
d_gene: NA
j_gene: TRBJ2-1
abundance: medium-sized
v_gene: TRBV19

CDR3nt: TGTGCCAGCAGGGTGAACGGGGCAACCTACGAGCAGTACTTC
CDR3aa: CASRVNGATYEQYF
d_gene: NA
j_gene: TRBJ2-7
abundance: medium-sized
v_gene: TRBV11-3

CDR3nt: TGTGCCAGCAGCCTCATTTCGGGGAACACTGAAGCTTTCTTT
CDR3aa: CASSLISGNTEAFF
d_gene: NA
j_gene: TRBJ1-1
abundance: medium-sized
v_gene: TRBV6-5

CDR3nt: TGCGCCAGCAGCTTGGGAGGGGGCAGGTACGAGCAGTACTTC
CDR3aa: CASSLGGGRYEQYF
d_gene: TRBD1
j_gene: TRBJ2-7
abundance: few
v_gene: TRBV5-1

CDR3nt: TGTGCCAGTAAAATGGGAAGGGGAGAGGGCACCGGGGAGCTGTTTTTT
CDR3aa: CASKMGRGEGTGELFF
d_gene: NA
j_gene: TRBJ2-2
abundance: medium-sized
v_gene: TRBV19

CDR3nt: TGTGCCAGCGGACAGTTCACTGAAGCTTTCTTT
CDR3aa: CASGQFTEAFF
d_gene: NA
j_gene: TRBJ1-1
abundance: NA
v_gene: TRBV11-2

CDR3nt: TGTGCCAGCAGCGGACAGTATAATTCACCCCTCCACTTT
CDR3aa: CASSGQYNSPLHF
d_gene: NA
j_gene: TRBJ1-6
abundance: once
v_gene: TRBV7-2

CDR3nt: TGTGCCAGCAGGGGACTAGTACGAGAGACCCAGTACTTC
CDR3aa: CASRGLVRETQYF
d_gene: TRBD2
j_gene: TRBJ2-5
abundance: NA
v_gene: TRBV6-5

CDR3nt: TGTGCCAGTAGTGCGCCGTACCAGCCCCAGCATTTT
CDR3aa: CASSAPYQPQHF
d_gene: NA
j_gene: TRBJ1-5
abundance: few
v_gene: TRBV19

CDR3nt: TGTGCCAGCAAGGCAGGGCCTGGAGATACGCAGTATTTT
CDR3aa: CASKAGPGDTQYF
d_gene: NA
j_gene: TRBJ2-3
abundance: few
v_gene: TRBV6-2/TRBV6-3

CDR3nt: TGTGCCAGCAGCCAGGGGGCGCCTCGAGCTTTCTTT
CDR3aa: CASSQGAPRAFF
d_gene: TRBD1
j_gene: TRBJ1-1
abundance: few
v_gene: TRBV6-6